The 8 T cell receptor beta chains listed next were all sequenced from one sample in a study of early T cells in non-severe SARS-CoV-2 infection. TCRdb itself ran the 5' RACE reads through MiXCR, one entry per CDR3 protein. This sample yields under 85,000 distinct CDR3 sequences, of which 5% are seen a single time; around 7.3% belongs to the top ten. Source: whole blood, taken at baseline. Receptors originate from an adult who was a healthcare worker with PCR-confirmed SARS-CoV-2 infection or an uninfected control (not recorded which).

V usage is TRBV2 and J usage is TRBJ2-3; 9 positions match TRBD2. The CDR3 has 17 residues. Germline CDR1 SNHLY, CDR2 FYNNEI. V trimming: 3 bases; J trimming: 2 bases; junction bases outside the gene matches: 9. The CDR3 DNA is TGTGCCAGCAGTGACGAGACTAGCGGTCTTTCCACAGATACGCAGTATTTT. Protein product: CASSDETSGLSTDTQYF.

V and J are TRBV27 and TRBJ2-3; D uncertain. Trimming cost V 6 bases and J 0 bases, with 16 bases left between them. The CDR3 loop spans 16 amino acids. Germline assignment: CDR1 MNHEY and CDR2 SMNVEV (reference sequence). The chain's CDR3 is CASRPSRDASTDTQYF. The CDR3 DNA follows: TGTGCCAGCAGACCCTCCCGTGATGCTAGCACAGATACGCAGTATTTT.

This clonotype was observed many times. The chain has TRBV29-1 and TRBJ1-1; D may be TRBD1 (5 bases). The CDR3 loop spans 12 amino acids. Trimming took 4 bases from V and 1 from J, leaving 7 bases between them. From germline, CDR1 is SQVTM and CDR2 ANQGSEA. The CDR3 DNA sequence: TGCAGCGTTGGCGGGGCGAACACTGAAGCTTTCTTT. Translation gives CSVGGANTEAFF.

A few counts support this clonotype. V usage is TRBV28 and J usage is TRBJ2-7; D not resolved. The CDR3 spans 13 residues. Trimming removed 3 bases at V and 6 bases at J, with 12 bases between. The germline V gene encodes CDR1 MDHEN and CDR2 SYDVKM. The CDR3 loop is CASSFRLRSEQYF. As DNA, the CDR3 is TGTGCCAGCAGTTTTCGTCTGCGTAGCGAGCAGTACTTC.

The sample holds a few counts of this clonotype. Sequence at one end of the junction differs from germline and may be a read error. CDR3 DNA: TGTGCCAGCAGTTACGCCACCGGGGAGCTTTTTTTT. This sequence encodes CASSYATGELFF. V and J are TRBV6-2 or TRBV6-3 and TRBJ2-2; the D gene is possibly TRBD2 (5 bases). Germline V gene lookup returns CDR1 MNHEY and CDR2 SVGEGT. The CDR3 has 12 amino acids.

This clonotype was recorded at least ten times. DNA of the CDR3: TGTGCCAGCAGCTTCTCCTCCATCGGGGCTAGCGGGAGTACTTGGGCCAACGTCCTGACTTTC. Protein sequence: CASSFSSIGASGSTWANVLTF. V gene TRBV7-6 combines with J gene TRBJ2-6; 10 bases agree with TRBD2. Trimming removed 3 bases from V and 5 bases from J; junction bases left unmatched: 19. Per the germline V gene, CDR1 is SGHVS and CDR2 is FNYEAQ. The CDR3 has 21 residues.

This clonotype turned up a few times. J is TRBJ1-5 and V is TRBV7-8, with a weak D call TRBD1 (6 bases). Germline loops: CDR1 SGHVS, CDR2 FQNEAQ. The CDR3 covers 14 residues. V was pared by 6 bases and J by 1 base, with 10 bases between. CDR3 protein: CASSPDSSNQPQHF. The CDR3, as DNA: TGTGCCAGCAGTCCGGACAGCAGCAATCAGCCCCAGCATTTT.

J is TRBJ2-1 and V is TRBV4-1; TRBD1 aligns across 7 bases. Germline CDR1 MGHRA, CDR2 YSYEKL. This CDR3 comprises 12 residues. After removal of 5 bases from V and 12 bases from J, the junction contained 7 bases not matched to a gene. The CDR3 loop reads CASSDSGGRQFF. The CDR3 DNA reads TGCGCCAGCAGCGATTCAGGGGGAAGGCAGTTCTTC.